The text below deals with one T cell receptor beta chain. These data are taken from a study of T cells after somatic rescue of genetic block. Only in-frame clones appear in the TCRdb table, and some are missing; sequencing was by immunoSEQ multiplex PCR. The sample records 110,000 or so clones, just over 90% being singletons. This CDR3 has 15 amino acids. Germline V gene data show CDR1 as SGHNT and CDR2 as YENEEA. J was trimmed by 7 bases and V by 6 bases; bases with no gene match: 9. The clonotype comes from a woman under 30. Material: peripheral blood mononuclear cells (PBMCs). V usage is TRBV11-3 and J usage is TRBJ2-2; 9 nucleotides agree with TRBD2. The chain's CDR3 is CASSLGTSRVGELFF. CDR3 sequence (DNA): TGTGCCAGCAGTCTCGGGACTAGCAGGGTCGGGGAGCTGTTTTTT. Full variable domain (missing parts from reference TRBV11-3 and TRBJ2-2): EAGVVQSPRYKIIEKKQPVAFWCNPISGHNTLYWYLQNLGQGPELLIRYENEEAVDDSQLPKDRFSAERLKGVDSTLKIQPAELGDSAVYLCASSLGTSRVGELFFGEGSRLTVL.